This is a list of T cell receptor beta chains from one sample in a study of T cells after yellow fever vaccination. TCRdb processed the 5' RACE reads anew with MiXCR; each CDR3 protein has one entry. Of about 260,000 distinct CDR3 sequences listed, about 5% are singletons. The source was CD4+ T cells sorted from PBMCs, collected on the day of the yellow fever booster vaccination. The receptors shown here come from a man between 18 and 35 years old who received the YFV17D yellow fever vaccine. Both conserved end residues are part of each CDR3. The D gene is left open where the match is weak. Expanded clones get a size class; other rows say once, few or many, or leave the size out.

j_gene: TRBJ2-3; d_gene: TRBD2; v_gene: TRBV9; abundance: many; len: 20; CDR3nt: TGTGCCAGCAGCGTAACCCTGGGGGGAGGGGCGCCTTATTACACAGATACGCAGTATTTT; CDR3aa: CASSVTLGGGAPYYTDTQYF
j_gene: TRBJ1-2; d_gene: TRBD1; v_gene: TRBV5-6; abundance: NA; len: 14; CDR3nt: TGTGCCAGCAGCTTTAGGGGGCGAACCTATGGCTACACCTTC; CDR3aa: CASSFRGRTYGYTF
j_gene: TRBJ2-7; d_gene: NA; v_gene: TRBV6-2/TRBV6-3; abundance: NA; len: 14; CDR3nt: TGTGCCAGCAGTTACGGACGGCACTCCTACGAGCAGTACTTC; CDR3aa: CASSYGRHSYEQYF
j_gene: TRBJ1-6; d_gene: NA; v_gene: TRBV5-4; abundance: few; len: 17; CDR3nt: TGTGCCAGCAGCTTGATAAGGGGAGGGGTCGATAATTCACCCCTCCACTTT; CDR3aa: CASSLIRGGVDNSPLHF
j_gene: TRBJ1-4; d_gene: NA; v_gene: TRBV4-2; abundance: many; len: 17; CDR3nt: TGTGCCAGCAGCCAAGATTCTCGCAGGGAGGCTAATGAAAAACTGTTTTTT; CDR3aa: CASSQDSRREANEKLFF
j_gene: TRBJ2-2; d_gene: TRBD1; v_gene: TRBV29-1; abundance: few; len: 15; CDR3nt: TGCAGCGTTGGACAGGGATCATCAGGCACCGGGGAGCTGTTTTTT; CDR3aa: CSVGQGSSGTGELFF
j_gene: TRBJ2-3; d_gene: NA; v_gene: TRBV7-3; abundance: NA; len: 12; CDR3nt: TGTGCCAGCAGCGACAGCACAGATACGCAGTATTTT; CDR3aa: CASSDSTDTQYF
j_gene: TRBJ2-2; d_gene: NA; v_gene: TRBV18; abundance: NA; len: 14; CDR3nt: TGTGCCAGCTCACCACCATCGATCACCGGGGAGCTGTTTTTT; CDR3aa: CASSPPSITGELFF
j_gene: TRBJ2-3; d_gene: TRBD1; v_gene: TRBV5-4; abundance: NA; len: 13; CDR3nt: TGTGCCAGCGGAATGACAGGGTCAGATACGCAGTATTTT; CDR3aa: CASGMTGSDTQYF
j_gene: TRBJ2-1; d_gene: TRBD1; v_gene: TRBV9; abundance: many; len: 15; CDR3nt: TGTGCCAGCAGCCCCCCTCGGACAGGGGGGAGTGAGCAGTTCTTC; CDR3aa: CASSPPRTGGSEQFF
j_gene: TRBJ1-2; d_gene: NA; v_gene: TRBV20-1; abundance: NA; len: 15; CDR3nt: TGCAGTGCCATTGACAAGCAACAGGGTAACTATGGCTACACCTTC; CDR3aa: CSAIDKQQGNYGYTF
j_gene: TRBJ2-4; d_gene: NA; v_gene: TRBV12-3/TRBV12-4; abundance: many; len: 16; CDR3nt: TGTGCCAGCAGCGTCTCTTCCGGGGGCCTACTAAACATTCAGTACTTC; CDR3aa: CASSVSSGGLLNIQYF
j_gene: TRBJ2-5; d_gene: TRBD2; v_gene: TRBV5-1; abundance: NA; len: 14; CDR3nt: TGCGCCAGCAGCTTGAGGCTAGCGGATGAGACCCAGTACTTC; CDR3aa: CASSLRLADETQYF
j_gene: TRBJ1-6; d_gene: NA; v_gene: TRBV6-2/TRBV6-3; abundance: NA; len: 13; CDR3nt: TGTGCCAGCAGCTACCCAAGTAATTCACCCCTCCACTTT; CDR3aa: CASSYPSNSPLHF
j_gene: TRBJ2-7; d_gene: TRBD2; v_gene: TRBV5-1; abundance: many; len: 16; CDR3nt: TGCGCCAGCAGCTCCGGTGGGGGGGATCAGCGATACGAGCAGTACTTC; CDR3aa: CASSSGGGDQRYEQYF
j_gene: TRBJ2-3; d_gene: TRBD1; v_gene: TRBV27; abundance: many; len: 14; CDR3nt: TGTGCCAGCAGTTTAAGGGACAGGACAGATACGCAGTATTTT; CDR3aa: CASSLRDRTDTQYF
j_gene: TRBJ2-5; d_gene: NA; v_gene: TRBV11-2; abundance: few; len: 14; CDR3nt: TGTGCCAGCAGCTTACACCGGGGTGCGGAGACCCAGTACTTC; CDR3aa: CASSLHRGAETQYF
j_gene: TRBJ2-3; d_gene: NA; v_gene: TRBV18; abundance: NA; len: 20; CDR3nt: TGTGCCAGCTCACCTGATGGATATAACAGGGCGAGTGCTAGCACAGATACGCAGTATTTT; CDR3aa: CASSPDGYNRASASTDTQYF
j_gene: TRBJ1-2; d_gene: NA; v_gene: TRBV5-1; abundance: NA; len: 15; CDR3nt: TGCGCCAGCAGCTTAGCCCCAGGAACTAACTATGGCTACACCTTC; CDR3aa: CASSLAPGTNYGYTF
j_gene: TRBJ1-2; d_gene: NA; v_gene: TRBV27; abundance: NA; len: 12; CDR3nt: TGTGCCAGCAGCAGCGACGGGTATGGCTACACCTTC; CDR3aa: CASSSDGYGYTF
j_gene: TRBJ2-5; d_gene: NA; v_gene: TRBV4-1; abundance: many; len: 13; CDR3nt: TGCGCCAGCAGCCAAGTACGGGGGGAGACCCAGTACTTC; CDR3aa: CASSQVRGETQYF
j_gene: TRBJ2-3; d_gene: NA; v_gene: TRBV6-5; abundance: NA; len: 13; CDR3nt: TGTGCCAGCAGGGGGGGGGGCGTGGATACGCAGTATTTT; CDR3aa: CASRGGGVDTQYF
j_gene: TRBJ2-3; d_gene: NA; v_gene: TRBV2; abundance: many; len: 14; CDR3nt: TGTGCCAGCAGTGAAGTCCGGGCGTCAGATACGCAGTATTTT; CDR3aa: CASSEVRASDTQYF
j_gene: TRBJ2-1; d_gene: TRBD2; v_gene: TRBV12-3/TRBV12-4; abundance: few; len: 19; CDR3nt: TGTGCCAGCAGTTTACTGACTCTTCGGCTAGCGGGGAGTGAGGATGAGCAGTTCTTC; CDR3aa: CASSLLTLRLAGSEDEQFF
j_gene: TRBJ2-3; d_gene: NA; v_gene: TRBV11-3; abundance: NA; len: 16; CDR3nt: TGTGCCAGCAGCTTAGTGGTACAGGCGATGACAGATACGCAGTATTTT; CDR3aa: CASSLVVQAMTDTQYF
j_gene: TRBJ1-2; d_gene: NA; v_gene: TRBV5-1; abundance: NA; len: 13; CDR3nt: TGCGCCAGCAGCTTGGCCTCCAACGGTGGCTACACCTTC; CDR3aa: CASSLASNGGYTF
j_gene: TRBJ2-3; d_gene: NA; v_gene: TRBV15; abundance: few; len: 15; CDR3nt: TGTGCCACCAGCAAAGGACTACCTGTCACAGATACGCAGTATTTT; CDR3aa: CATSKGLPVTDTQYF
j_gene: TRBJ2-2; d_gene: TRBD1; v_gene: TRBV30; abundance: NA; len: 14; CDR3nt: TGTGCCTGGGGGACAGGGGGCTATACCGGGGAGCTGTTTTTT; CDR3aa: CAWGTGGYTGELFF
j_gene: TRBJ2-1; d_gene: TRBD2; v_gene: TRBV7-6; abundance: NA; len: 14; CDR3nt: TGTGCCAGCGCCGGGGGGGGCTCCTACAATGAGCAGTTCTTC; CDR3aa: CASAGGGSYNEQFF
j_gene: TRBJ1-2; d_gene: TRBD1; v_gene: TRBV27; abundance: NA; len: 14; CDR3nt: TGTGCCAGCAGGCCGGGACAGGGGATGGGAGGCTACACCTTC; CDR3aa: CASRPGQGMGGYTF
j_gene: TRBJ1-2; d_gene: NA; v_gene: TRBV4-3; abundance: many; len: 13; CDR3nt: TGCGCCAGCAGCCAAGACAGGGGAAGGGGCTACACCTTC; CDR3aa: CASSQDRGRGYTF
j_gene: TRBJ1-1; d_gene: NA; v_gene: TRBV7-2; abundance: few; len: 13; CDR3nt: TGTGCCAGCAGCGCCGTTCCGAACACTGAAGCTTTCTTT; CDR3aa: CASSAVPNTEAFF
j_gene: TRBJ2-7; d_gene: NA; v_gene: TRBV12-3/TRBV12-4; abundance: few; len: 15; CDR3nt: TGTGCCAGCAGTCGACCCGGGACCCCGGGTCACGAGCAGTACTTC; CDR3aa: CASSRPGTPGHEQYF
j_gene: TRBJ2-3; d_gene: TRBD2; v_gene: TRBV3-1; abundance: few; len: 16; CDR3nt: TGTGCCAGCAGCCGCCCCTTGCGGGGGAGAGTAGATACGCAGTATTTT; CDR3aa: CASSRPLRGRVDTQYF
j_gene: TRBJ2-1; d_gene: TRBD1; v_gene: TRBV7-9; abundance: many; len: 15; CDR3nt: TGTGCCAGCAGCTTATTGACAGGGTTTTTCAATGAGCAGTTCTTC; CDR3aa: CASSLLTGFFNEQFF
j_gene: TRBJ1-6; d_gene: TRBD1; v_gene: TRBV5-1; abundance: few; len: 16; CDR3nt: TGCGCCAGCAGCTTGTTGGGGGACAGGGGGTTTTCACCCCTCCACTTT; CDR3aa: CASSLLGDRGFSPLHF
j_gene: TRBJ2-3; d_gene: NA; v_gene: TRBV27; abundance: NA; len: 13; CDR3nt: TGTGCCAGCAGTTTATGGAACACAGATACGCAGTATTTT; CDR3aa: CASSLWNTDTQYF
j_gene: TRBJ2-1; d_gene: NA; v_gene: TRBV12-5; abundance: many; len: 17; CDR3nt: TGTGCTAGTGGTTTGGTACTTGGGCCAGTGAGGTACAATGAGCAGTTCTTC; CDR3aa: CASGLVLGPVRYNEQFF
j_gene: TRBJ2-3; d_gene: TRBD2; v_gene: TRBV20-1; abundance: NA; len: 15; CDR3nt: TGCAGTGCTCCCATCCGCGGGGGGAGCACAGATACGCAGTATTTT; CDR3aa: CSAPIRGGSTDTQYF
j_gene: TRBJ1-5; d_gene: TRBD1; v_gene: TRBV4-3; abundance: many; len: 17; CDR3nt: TGCGCCAGCAGCCAAGAGATTCAGGGGGCGACGGATCAGCCCCAGCATTTT; CDR3aa: CASSQEIQGATDQPQHF
j_gene: TRBJ2-1; d_gene: NA; v_gene: TRBV29-1; abundance: many; len: 13; CDR3nt: TGCAGCGGCGGGTCTGACAGTTACAATGAGCAGTTCTTC; CDR3aa: CSGGSDSYNEQFF
j_gene: TRBJ1-1; d_gene: TRBD1; v_gene: TRBV20-1; abundance: many; len: 15; CDR3nt: TGCAGTGCTAGAGATGAGGGTCAGGGGGTCACTGAAGCTTTCTTT; CDR3aa: CSARDEGQGVTEAFF
j_gene: TRBJ1-5; d_gene: NA; v_gene: TRBV2; abundance: NA; len: 17; CDR3nt: TGTGCCAGCAGTGCCCACCCCGGGCTCACGAACAATCAGCCCCAGCATTTT; CDR3aa: CASSAHPGLTNNQPQHF
j_gene: TRBJ2-3; d_gene: TRBD2; v_gene: TRBV20-1; abundance: many; len: 15; CDR3nt: TGCAGTGCTAGAGATCCGGGGGGGGTCACAGATACGCAGTATTTT; CDR3aa: CSARDPGGVTDTQYF
j_gene: TRBJ1-1; d_gene: NA; v_gene: TRBV7-3; abundance: NA; len: 16; CDR3nt: TGTGCCAGCAGCTTAAATGCTCGCGGGGCGGGCACTGAAGGTTTCTTT; CDR3aa: CASSLNARGAGTEGFF
j_gene: TRBJ2-2; d_gene: NA; v_gene: TRBV24-1; abundance: NA; len: 13; CDR3nt: TGTGCCACCAGTGTCGACGGTACCGGGGAGCTGTTTTTT; CDR3aa: CATSVDGTGELFF
j_gene: TRBJ2-7; d_gene: NA; v_gene: TRBV18; abundance: many; len: 11; CDR3nt: TGTGCCAGCTCACAGAGGGACGAGCAGTACTTC; CDR3aa: CASSQRDEQYF
j_gene: TRBJ1-2; d_gene: NA; v_gene: TRBV30; abundance: NA; len: 11; CDR3nt: TGTGCCTGGGGGGAAGGAGAAGGCTACACCTTC; CDR3aa: CAWGEGEGYTF